This T cell receptor beta chain is drawn from a study of neurological immune-mediated disorders. Study as a whole: Disease course was recorded as relapsing-remitting for around 31 and secondary progressive for about 8.5% of the roughly 35 multiple sclerosis patients.

Concerning this clonotype itself: What it binds is not known. Since a much larger clone is just one base distant, this may be a read error.

Trimming took 1 base from V and 0 from J, leaving 7 bases between them. The CDR3 covers 14 residues. Germline values: CDR1 MNHEY, CDR2 SVGAGI. General study results and limits: The absence of shared CDR3 amino acid sequences among expanded clones across subjects suggests private repertoires in all groups.

A 10-nucleotide random UMI tagged transcripts in template-switch 5'RACE cDNA synthesis. MiXCR, applied by TCRdb to the 5' RACE reads, yields one record per CDR3 protein. The sample has about 70,000 distinct CDR3 sequences, 4.8% seen once. V and J are TRBV6-5 and TRBJ2-7; D ambiguous. Sequences were obtained from PBMCs. This clonotype was obtained from a woman aged 70 to 79 with multiple sclerosis. This CDR3 reads CASSYLQTSYEQYF. CDR3 sequence (DNA): TGTGCCAGCAGTTACTTGCAAACCTCCTACGAGCAGTACTTC.